This T cell receptor (beta chain) was sequenced in a study of blood T cell repertoires in COVID-19. Across the whole study: Samples representing acute and convalescent COVID-19 were sourced from the United States, Italy and Spain. PBMCs, B-cell-depleted T cells, or T cells were the source of the cDNA or gDNA that made up the material.

How the authors handled the data: Nucleated cell number was recorded as an estimate derived from reference gene primer amplification. This table comes from immunoSEQ multiplex PCR, and its TCRdb copy is limited to in-frame clones, with some not included. From that table come the V and J calls and clone size; the DNA was used to work out D and trimming. The table shows more than 130,000 clones, with about nine tenths occurring only once. This CDR3 has 15 residues. Germline CDR1 and CDR2: KGHDR and SFDVKD. V was shortened by 1 base and J by 2 bases, with 9 bases between the two germline ends. Material for sequencing was peripheral blood. This receptor was taken from a man in his forties or fifties with active or convalescent COVID-19. The chain is built from TRBV24-1 and TRBJ2-3; weak D call: TRBD2 (6 bases). Written as DNA, the CDR3 is TGTGCCACCAGTGATTTCAGGACTATCACAGATACGCAGTATTTT. It specifies CATSDFRTITDTQYF.